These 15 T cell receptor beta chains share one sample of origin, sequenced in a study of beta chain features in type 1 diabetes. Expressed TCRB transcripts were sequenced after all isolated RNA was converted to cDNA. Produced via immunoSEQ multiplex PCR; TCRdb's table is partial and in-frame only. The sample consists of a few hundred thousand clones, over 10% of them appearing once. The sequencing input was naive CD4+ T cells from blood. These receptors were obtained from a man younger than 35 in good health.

CDR3 DNA: TGTGCCAGCAGCTTATTTGCTAGCCAAGATACGCAGTATTTT. Translation: CASSLFASQDTQYF. J is TRBJ2-3 and V is TRBV7-2, with a tentative D call TRBD2 (5 bases). CDR3 length: 14 amino acids. Germline CDR1 and CDR2: SGHTA and FQGNSA. Trimming pared 2 bases from V and 5 bases from J, leaving 11 bases between.

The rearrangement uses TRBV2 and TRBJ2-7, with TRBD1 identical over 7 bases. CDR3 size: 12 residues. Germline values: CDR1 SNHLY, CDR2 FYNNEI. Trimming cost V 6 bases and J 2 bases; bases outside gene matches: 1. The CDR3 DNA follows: TGTGCCAGCAGCGGGACAGCCTACGAGCAGTACTTC. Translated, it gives CASSGTAYEQYF.

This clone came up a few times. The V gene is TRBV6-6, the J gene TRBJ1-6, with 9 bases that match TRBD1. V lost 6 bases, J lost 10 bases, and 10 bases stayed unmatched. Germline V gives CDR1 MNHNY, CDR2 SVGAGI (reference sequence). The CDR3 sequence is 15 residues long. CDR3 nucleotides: TGTGCCAGCAGCCAATCACAGGGGGCGCGATCACCCCTCCACTTT. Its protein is CASSQSQGARSPLHF.

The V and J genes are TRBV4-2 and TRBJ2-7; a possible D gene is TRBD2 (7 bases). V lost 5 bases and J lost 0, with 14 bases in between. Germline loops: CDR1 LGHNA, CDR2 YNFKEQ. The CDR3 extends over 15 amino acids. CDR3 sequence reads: CASSSQRGHSYEQYF. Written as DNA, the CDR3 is TGTGCCAGCAGCTCACAGCGGGGACACTCCTACGAGCAGTACTTC.

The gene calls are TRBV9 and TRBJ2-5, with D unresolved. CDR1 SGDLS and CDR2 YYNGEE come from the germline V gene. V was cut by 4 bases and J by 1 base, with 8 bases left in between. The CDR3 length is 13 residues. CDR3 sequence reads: CASSPRFQETQYF. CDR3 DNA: TGTGCCAGCAGCCCCAGATTCCAAGAGACCCAGTACTTC.

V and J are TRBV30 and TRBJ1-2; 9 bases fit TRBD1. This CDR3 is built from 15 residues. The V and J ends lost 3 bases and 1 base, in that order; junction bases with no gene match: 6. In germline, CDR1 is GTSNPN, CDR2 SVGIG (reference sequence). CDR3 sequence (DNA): TGTGCCTGGAGAGCACCGGGACAGGGTAACTATGGCTACACCTTC. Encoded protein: CAWRAPGQGNYGYTF.

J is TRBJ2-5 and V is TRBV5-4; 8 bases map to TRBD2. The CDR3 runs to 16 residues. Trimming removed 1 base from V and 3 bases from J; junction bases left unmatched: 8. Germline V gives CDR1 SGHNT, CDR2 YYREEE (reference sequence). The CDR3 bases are TGTGCCAGCAGCTTGTTGCTAGCGGGCAAAAAAGAGACCCAGTACTTC. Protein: CASSLLLAGKKETQYF.

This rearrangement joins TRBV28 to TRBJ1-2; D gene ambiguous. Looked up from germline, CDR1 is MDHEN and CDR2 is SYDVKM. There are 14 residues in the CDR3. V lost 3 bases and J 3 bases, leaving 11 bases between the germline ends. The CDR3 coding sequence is TGTGCCAGCAGTTTCCGACGGGATTACTATGGCTACACCTTC. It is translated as CASSFRRDYYGYTF.

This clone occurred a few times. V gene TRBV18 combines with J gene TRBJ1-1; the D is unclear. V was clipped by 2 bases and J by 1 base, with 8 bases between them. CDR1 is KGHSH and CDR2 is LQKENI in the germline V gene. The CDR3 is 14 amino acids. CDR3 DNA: TGTGCCAGCTCACCAGACTCCACGAACACTGAAGCTTTCTTT. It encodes CASSPDSTNTEAFF. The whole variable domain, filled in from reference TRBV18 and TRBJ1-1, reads NAGVMQNPRHLVRRRGQEARLRCSPMKGHSHVYWYRQLPEEGLKFMVYLQKENIIDESGMPKERFSAEFPKEGPSILRIQQVVRGDSAAYFCASSPDSTNTEAFFGQGTRLTVV.

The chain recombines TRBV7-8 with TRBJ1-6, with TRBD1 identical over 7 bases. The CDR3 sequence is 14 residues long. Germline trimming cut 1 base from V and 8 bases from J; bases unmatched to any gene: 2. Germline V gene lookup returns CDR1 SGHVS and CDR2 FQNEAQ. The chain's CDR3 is CASSLDRGDSPLHF. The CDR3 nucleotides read TGTGCCAGCAGCTTAGACAGGGGAGATTCACCCCTCCACTTT. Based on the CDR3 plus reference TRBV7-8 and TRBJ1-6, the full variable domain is GAGVSQSPRYKVAKRGQDVALRCDPISGHVSLFWYQQALGQGPEFLTYFQNEAQLDKSGLPSDRFFAERPEGSVSTLKIQRTQQEDSAVYLCASSLDRGDSPLHFGNGTRLTVT.

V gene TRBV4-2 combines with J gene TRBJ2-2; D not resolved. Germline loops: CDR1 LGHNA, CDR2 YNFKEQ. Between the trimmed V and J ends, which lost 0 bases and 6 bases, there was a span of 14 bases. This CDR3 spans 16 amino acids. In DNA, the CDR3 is TGTGCCAGCAGCCAAGATTTGGTAGAAGAGGCCGGGGAGCTGTTTTTT. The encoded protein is CASSQDLVEEAGELFF.

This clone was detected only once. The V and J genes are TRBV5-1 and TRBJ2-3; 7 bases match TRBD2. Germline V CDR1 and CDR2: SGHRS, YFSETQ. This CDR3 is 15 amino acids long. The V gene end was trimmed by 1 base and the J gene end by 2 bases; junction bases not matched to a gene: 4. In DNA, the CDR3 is TGCGCCAGCAGCTTGATGCTAGCGGCCACAGATACGCAGTATTTT. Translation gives CASSLMLAATDTQYF.

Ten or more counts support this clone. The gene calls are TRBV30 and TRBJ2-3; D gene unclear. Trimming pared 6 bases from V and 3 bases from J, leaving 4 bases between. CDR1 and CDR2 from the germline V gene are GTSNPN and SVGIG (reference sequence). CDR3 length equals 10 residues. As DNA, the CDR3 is TGTGCCTGTCGGACAGATACGCAGTATTTT. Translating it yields CACRTDTQYF.

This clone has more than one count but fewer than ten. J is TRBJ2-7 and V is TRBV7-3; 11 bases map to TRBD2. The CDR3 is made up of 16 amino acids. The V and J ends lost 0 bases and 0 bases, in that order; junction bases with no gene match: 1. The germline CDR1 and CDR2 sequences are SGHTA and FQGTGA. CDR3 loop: CASSLTGTSGSYEQYF. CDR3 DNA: TGTGCCAGCAGCTTAACGGGGACTAGCGGCTCCTACGAGCAGTACTTC.

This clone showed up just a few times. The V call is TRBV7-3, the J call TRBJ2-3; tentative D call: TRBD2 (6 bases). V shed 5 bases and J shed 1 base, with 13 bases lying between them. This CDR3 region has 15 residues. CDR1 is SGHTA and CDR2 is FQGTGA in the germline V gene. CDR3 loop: CASSRGTGGTDTQYF. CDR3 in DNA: TGTGCCAGCAGCCGGGGGACGGGGGGCACAGATACGCAGTATTTT.